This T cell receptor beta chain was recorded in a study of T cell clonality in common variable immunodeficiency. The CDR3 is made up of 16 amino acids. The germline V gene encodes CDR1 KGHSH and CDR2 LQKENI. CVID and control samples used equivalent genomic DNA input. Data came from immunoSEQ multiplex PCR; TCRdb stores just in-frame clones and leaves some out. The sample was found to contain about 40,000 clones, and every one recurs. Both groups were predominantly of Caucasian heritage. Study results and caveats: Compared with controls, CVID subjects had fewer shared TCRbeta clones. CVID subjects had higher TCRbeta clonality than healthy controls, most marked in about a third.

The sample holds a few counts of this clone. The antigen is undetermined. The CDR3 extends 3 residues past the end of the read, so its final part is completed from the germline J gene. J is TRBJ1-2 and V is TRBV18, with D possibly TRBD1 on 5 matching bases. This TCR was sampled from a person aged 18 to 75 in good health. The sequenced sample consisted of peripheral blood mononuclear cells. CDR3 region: CASSQGRTSVERDYTF. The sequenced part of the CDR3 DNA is TGTGCCAGCTCACAGGGGCGGACTAGCGTGGAGCGGGAC.